The text below deals with one T cell receptor beta chain. The antigen is undetermined. Profiled with immunoSEQ multiplex PCR; TCRdb holds only in-frame clones, not every one. The sample consists of tens of thousands of clones, over 75% of them appearing once. CDR1 ENHRY and CDR2 SYGVKD come from the germline V gene. The V and J ends lost 0 bases and 8 bases respectively, with 10 bases between them. The CDR3 runs 13 residues. Exclusion applied to patients with autoimmune disease history or systemic immunosuppression. These data come from a study of OX40 agonist ivuxolimab in advanced cancers. About the research overall: At 82.7% male, the cohort had a mean age of 60 years, ranging from 23 to 79.

Study findings and constraints: Antigen targets of the expanded peripheral T cells went undetermined. Expansion of clones was among the lowest in partial responders at 0.1-3.0 mg/kg.

Sequenced material: CD4+ or CD8+ T cells sorted from blood, taken in a trial of the OX40 agonist ivuxolimab. The sequence was obtained from an adult with an advanced solid tumor such as melanoma, head and neck, liver or kidney cancer. The rearrangement uses TRBV10-3 and TRBJ1-2, with a possible D match to TRBD1 (5 bases). Here the CDR3 DNA reads TGTGCCATCAGTGAGTCGTCAGAGGGGGGCTACACCTTC. Protein sequence: CAISESSEGGYTF.